The clone carrying this TCR beta chain appeared a few times. What it recognizes is unknown. The sample belongs to a study of T cell repertoires in cytomegalovirus infection. Study context: Alongside well-studied HLA-B-restricted CMV epitopes, recently identified HLA-C-restricted CMV epitopes were also used. An indication of both CMV infection and matching HLA type came from public TCR beta signatures. Whole-study findings and limits: People with CMV and the relevant HLA were identified by cumulative public TCR beta family frequency. HLA-C-restricted, CMV-specific TCR beta clonotypes were dominant ex vivo.

Via MiXCR, TCRdb re-called the reads, giving one row per CDR3 protein. The sample yields 700,000 to 850,000 distinct CDR3 sequences, 32% seen once. Trimming left V 1 base short and J 3 bases short, with 9 bases between. Per the germline V gene, CDR1 is MGHRA and CDR2 is YSYEKL. This CDR3 contains 15 residues. This clonotype originated in a human donor in good health (CMV status not recorded). Some clones in this sample may be carry-over from other donors' samples. The chain employs TRBV4-1 and TRBJ2-2; the D gene could be TRBD1 or TRBD2 (5 bases each). Specimen: cultured CD8+ T cells from PBMCs, collected from culture after CMV antigen stimulation. The CDR3 sequence is CASSQAQDYTGELFF. CDR3 DNA sequence: TGCGCCAGCAGCCAAGCACAGGACTACACCGGGGAGCTGTTTTTT.